This TCR beta chain originates from a study of T cell responses to AZD1222 COVID-19 vaccine. Notes on the study in general: Following two doses of AZD1222, Spike-specific TCR breadth and depth rose. The number of AZD1222 recipients seropositive at baseline was only 6 or 7. Spike was spanned by vaccine-associated CD4 TCRs, with dominance at 160-218 and 743-854.

The CDR3 runs to 14 residues. The germline V and J ends were trimmed by 1 base and 1 base, with 5 bases remaining between them. CDR1 and CDR2 from the germline V gene are KGHSH and LQKENI. Notes on this clone: Its antigen is currently unknown.

Timing groups of about 4 and about 12 weeks for second doses were pooled. Here immunoSEQ multiplex PCR was the method, and the copy in TCRdb shows in-frame clones only, minus some. The table lists around 120,000 clones, more than 70% of them singletons. This receptor was obtained from an adult who received the AZD1222 COVID-19 vaccine. This material consisted of peripheral blood, taken 28 days after the second AZD1222 dose. The V call is TRBV18, the J call TRBJ2-1; no reliable D call. The CDR3 nucleotides are TGTGCCAGCTCACCACTGACATCCTACAATGAGCAGTTCTTC. Protein: CASSPLTSYNEQFF. Combining the CDR3 with reference TRBV18 and TRBJ2-1 gives the whole variable domain NAGVMQNPRHLVRRRGQEARLRCSPMKGHSHVYWYRQLPEEGLKFMVYLQKENIIDESGMPKERFSAEFPKEGPSILRIQQVVRGDSAAYFCASSPLTSYNEQFFGPGTRLTVL.